The 21 T cell receptor beta chains presented below share a single source sample, sequenced in a study of cytomegalovirus exposure and HLA in healthy donors. The PCR contained 60 Vbeta and 13 Jbeta primers. Measured with immunoSEQ multiplex PCR; TCRdb has only the in-frame clones, and not every one. The table has more than 140,000 clones, roughly 74% seen once; the top ten hold approximately 3.2%. Input material: PBMCs. All receptors come from a man in his forties in good health and CMV-seronegative.

This chain joins TRBV4-3 and TRBJ2-7; D call uncertain. Trimming left V 0 bases short and J 4 bases short, with 10 bases between. CDR3 length equals 14 residues. From germline, CDR1 is LGHNA and CDR2 YSLEER. CDR3 loop: CASSQDLTGYEQYF. Written as DNA, the CDR3 is TGCGCCAGCAGCCAAGATCTAACGGGTTACGAGCAGTACTTC.

The chain links TRBV7-2 to TRBJ2-3; 14 bases are shared with TRBD2. CDR1 is SGHTA, CDR2 FQGNSA, per germline. The CDR3 runs 16 residues. J lost 5 bases, V lost 5 bases, and 6 bases had no gene match. The CDR3 spells CASSLGTSGGQDTQYF. CDR3 in DNA: TGTGCCAGCAGCCTCGGGACTAGCGGGGGCCAAGATACGCAGTATTTT. The full variable domain, in which reference TRBV7-2 and TRBJ2-3 provide the parts outside the CDR3, is GAGVSQSPSNKVTEKGKDVELRCDPISGHTALYWYRQSLGQGLEFLIYFQGNSAPDKSGLPSDRFSAERTGGSVSTLTIQRTQQEDSAVYLCASSLGTSGGQDTQYFGPGTRLTVL.

A few counts support this clone. The chain joins TRBV11-2 to TRBJ1-1; the D is unclear. Germline CDR1 is SGHAT and CDR2 is FQNNGV. The CDR3 has 13 residues. V was trimmed by 5 bases and J by 1 base, leaving 8 bases between them. Here the CDR3 DNA reads TGTGCCAGCAGCCCAGACTGGAACACTGAAGCTTTCTTT. Amino acid sequence: CASSPDWNTEAFF.

This chain joins TRBV5-1 and TRBJ2-7; D may be TRBD1 (5 bases). The CDR3 extends over 16 amino acids. With 0 bases removed from V and 3 bases from J, the gap between germline ends came to 16 bases. Germline assignment: CDR1 SGHRS and CDR2 YFSETQ. CDR3 loop: CASSLDFTGKDYEQYF. DNA of the CDR3: TGCGCCAGCAGCTTGGATTTTACAGGAAAGGACTACGAGCAGTACTTC. Based on the CDR3 plus reference TRBV5-1 and TRBJ2-7, the full variable domain is KAGVTQTPRYLIKTRGQQVTLSCSPISGHRSVSWYQQTPGQGLQFLFEYFSETQRNKGNFPGRFSGRQFSNSRSEMNVSTLELGDSALYLCASSLDFTGKDYEQYFGPGTRLTVT.

The V gene is TRBV5-1, the J gene TRBJ1-4; D is undetermined. The length of the CDR3 is 15 residues. Germline assignment: CDR1 SGHRS and CDR2 YFSETQ. V gave up 1 base and J gave up 6 bases, with 13 bases separating them. CDR3 residues: CASSLSEALDEKLFF. DNA of the CDR3: TGCGCCAGCAGCTTGTCTGAGGCCTTAGATGAAAAACTGTTTTTT.

J is TRBJ2-2 and V is TRBV4-1, with 7 bases identical to TRBD2. The CDR3 has 15 amino acids. Germline V gives CDR1 MGHRA, CDR2 YSYEKL. The junction had 8 bases not matched to a gene; V was cut back by 0 bases and J by 10 bases. The CDR3 DNA is TGCGCCAGCAGCCAAGATCGCGCTGCGGGGGAGGAGCTGTTTTTT. Encoded protein: CASSQDRAAGEELFF.

The V call is TRBV10-3, the J call TRBJ2-7; TRBD1 agrees at 7 bases. In germline, CDR1 is ENHRY, CDR2 SYGVKD. The CDR3 extends over 12 amino acids. The V and J ends lost 11 bases and 3 bases, in that order; junction bases with no gene match: 7. CDR3: CAAGQVIYEQYF. The DNA of the CDR3 is TGTGCCGCTGGACAGGTAATCTACGAGCAGTACTTC.

The chain uses TRBV10-2 and TRBJ1-2; unclear D gene. Germline V gene data show CDR1 as WSHSY and CDR2 as SAAADI. The CDR3 covers 13 residues. Deletions cut 5 bases from V and 7 bases from J, with 14 bases between. The CDR3 region is CASSSNPGTGYTF. The CDR3 DNA sequence: TGCGCCAGCAGTTCCAATCCGGGTACTGGCTACACCTTC.

The chain carries TRBV2 and TRBJ2-7, with D tentatively TRBD1 (6 bases). Trimming cost V 7 bases and J 3 bases, with 16 bases left between them. CDR3 length: 14 amino acids. The germline gives CDR1 SNHLY, CDR2 FYNNEI. As DNA, the CDR3 is TGTGCCAGCACCGTGGGGGCAGTTAGCTACGAGCAGTACTTC. Translated, it gives CASTVGAVSYEQYF.

The V call is TRBV25-1, the J call TRBJ1-4, with 10 bases matching TRBD1. CDR3 length: 16 amino acids. Germline V gives CDR1 MGHDK, CDR2 SYGVNS. The ends lost 1 base at V and 5 bases at J; junction bases unmatched: 4. CDR3 sequence: CASSELKGQGNEKLFF. The CDR3 nucleotides are TGTGCCAGCAGTGAATTGAAGGGACAGGGGAATGAAAAACTGTTTTTT.

The chain employs TRBV6-1 and TRBJ1-2; TRBD1 agrees at 7 bases. CDR1 is MNHNS and CDR2 is SASEGT in the germline V gene. J lost 3 bases, V lost 4 bases, and 5 bases had no gene match. The CDR3 is made up of 14 amino acids. The chain's CDR3 is CASSARDRHYGYTF. In nucleotides, the CDR3 is TGTGCCAGCAGTGCAAGGGACAGACACTATGGCTACACCTTC.

The V gene is TRBV7-3, the J gene TRBJ2-5; 10 bases match TRBD2. There are 17 residues in the CDR3. The trim removed 5 bases at V and 5 bases at J, leaving 14 bases unmatched. Germline V CDR1 and CDR2: SGHTA, FQGTGA. This CDR3 reads CASSLRGRAGGLETQYF. CDR3 sequence (DNA): TGTGCCAGCAGCCTAAGGGGGCGAGCGGGGGGGCTTGAGACCCAGTACTTC.

J is TRBJ1-5 and V is TRBV4-3; D ambiguous. V was clipped by 1 base and J by 4 bases, with 14 bases between them. The germline CDR1 and CDR2 sequences are LGHNA and YSLEER. There are 16 residues in the CDR3. CDR3 residues: CASSQVVVRVNQPQHF. DNA for the CDR3: TGCGCCAGCAGCCAAGTAGTGGTGAGGGTTAATCAGCCCCAGCATTTT.

V usage is TRBV27 and J usage is TRBJ1-6; TRBD1 is a possible D gene (5 bases). Germline CDR1 reads MNHEY; CDR2 reads SMNVEV (reference sequence). Between the trimmed V and J ends, which lost 3 bases and 9 bases, there was a span of 12 bases. This CDR3 is built from 14 residues. This CDR3 reads CASSFRVPGSPLHF. Here the CDR3 DNA reads TGTGCCAGCAGTTTCAGGGTACCGGGTTCACCCCTCCACTTT.

The chain links TRBV5-6 to TRBJ2-5, with D possibly being TRBD2 (5 bases). The CDR3 runs to 13 residues. Germline V gene lookup returns CDR1 SGHDT and CDR2 YYEEEE. Between the trimmed V and J ends, which lost 4 bases and 2 bases, there was a span of 9 bases. The CDR3 nucleotides are TGTGCCAGCAGCCCGGACTTTCAAGAGACCCAGTACTTC. Amino acids: CASSPDFQETQYF.

The rearrangement uses TRBV5-4 and TRBJ2-2; 8 bases map to TRBD1. V lost 1 base, J lost 4 bases, and 3 bases stayed unmatched. The germline gives CDR1 SGHNT, CDR2 YYREEE (reference sequence). The CDR3 is 15 amino acids. CDR3 DNA sequence: TGTGCCAGCAGCTTGAAAGGGACAGGCACCGGGGAGCTGTTTTTT. Translated, it gives CASSLKGTGTGELFF.

This chain links TRBV7-3 with TRBJ1-6; 9 bases are shared with TRBD1. Germline-derived CDR1 and CDR2 are SGHTA and FQGTGA. The CDR3 has 17 residues. V dropped 2 bases and J dropped 3; count of bases not matched to a gene: 5. In nucleotides, the CDR3 is TGTGCCAGCAGCTTACGACAGGGGGGGAACTATAATTCACCCCTCCACTTT. Translated: CASSLRQGGNYNSPLHF. Full variable domain (outside the CDR3, taken from reference TRBV7-3 and TRBJ1-6): GAGVSQTPSNKVTEKGKYVELRCDPISGHTALYWYRQSLGQGPEFLIYFQGTGAADDSGLPNDRFFAVRPEGSVSTLKIQRTERGDSAVYLCASSLRQGGNYNSPLHFGNGTRLTVT.

The V call is TRBV11-3, the J call TRBJ2-3; D might be TRBD2 (6 bases). The germline CDR1 and CDR2 sequences are SGHNT and YENEEA. There are 14 residues in the CDR3. V was shortened by 5 bases and J by 6 bases, with 15 bases between the two germline ends. Here the CDR3 DNA reads TGTGCCAGCAGCCCCGGGACCGGAGGGGATACGCAGTATTTT. This translates into CASSPGTGGDTQYF.

CDR3 sequence: CASSQGRRDRAVGELFF. CDR3 DNA: TGTGCCAGCAGCCAAGGGCGCAGGGACAGGGCAGTCGGGGAGCTGTTTTTT. The chain combines TRBV4-2 with TRBJ2-2, with 9 nucleotides matching TRBD1. V trimming: 1 base; J trimming: 7 bases; junction bases outside the gene matches: 10. Germline CDR1 is LGHNA and CDR2 is YNFKEQ. This CDR3 spans 17 amino acids.

There are a few counts of this clone. The rearrangement joins TRBV5-1 to TRBJ1-3; 8 positions match TRBD1. This CDR3 region has 15 residues. The ends lost 4 bases at V and 2 bases at J; junction bases unmatched: 5. Per germline, CDR1 SGHRS and CDR2 YFSETQ. The CDR3: CASSAGQGAGNTIYF. CDR3 nucleotides: TGCGCCAGCAGCGCCGGACAGGGCGCTGGAAACACCATATATTTT.

The rearrangement joins TRBV11-2 to TRBJ2-5; 8 nucleotides agree with TRBD2. The germline V gene encodes CDR1 SGHAT and CDR2 FQNNGV. The junction had 3 bases not matched to a gene; V was cut back by 1 base and J by 5 bases. The CDR3 contains 14 residues. The CDR3: CASSLGGGMETQYF. CDR3 in DNA: TGTGCCAGCAGCTTAGGCGGGGGGATGGAGACCCAGTACTTC.